The clone carrying this T cell receptor (beta chain) was picked up a small number of times. Antigen specificity is unknown. Germline CDR1 and CDR2: SNHLY and FYNNEI. The V and J ends lost 6 bases and 4 bases, in that order; junction bases with no gene match: 5. CDR3 length equals 14 residues. The data were taken from a study of blood T cells in healthy people across ages. Study findings and constraints: Age brought a roughly linear fall in TCR beta diversity measured per million T cells.

A second about 6 to 12 cycle PCR used barcoded and J-beta primers. Each CDR3 protein gets one entry after TCRdb re-called the 5' RACE reads with MiXCR. The top ten clones hold over 35% of a sample with about 640,000 distinct CDR3 sequences, under 70% of them seen once. This chain uses TRBV2 with TRBJ1-5; 8 bases map to TRBD1. Source material: blood. The sequence derives from a man in his 60s in good health. CDR3 sequence: CASRADRGNQPQHF. For the CDR3, the DNA is TGTGCCAGCAGAGCCGACAGGGGTAATCAGCCCCAGCATTTT.